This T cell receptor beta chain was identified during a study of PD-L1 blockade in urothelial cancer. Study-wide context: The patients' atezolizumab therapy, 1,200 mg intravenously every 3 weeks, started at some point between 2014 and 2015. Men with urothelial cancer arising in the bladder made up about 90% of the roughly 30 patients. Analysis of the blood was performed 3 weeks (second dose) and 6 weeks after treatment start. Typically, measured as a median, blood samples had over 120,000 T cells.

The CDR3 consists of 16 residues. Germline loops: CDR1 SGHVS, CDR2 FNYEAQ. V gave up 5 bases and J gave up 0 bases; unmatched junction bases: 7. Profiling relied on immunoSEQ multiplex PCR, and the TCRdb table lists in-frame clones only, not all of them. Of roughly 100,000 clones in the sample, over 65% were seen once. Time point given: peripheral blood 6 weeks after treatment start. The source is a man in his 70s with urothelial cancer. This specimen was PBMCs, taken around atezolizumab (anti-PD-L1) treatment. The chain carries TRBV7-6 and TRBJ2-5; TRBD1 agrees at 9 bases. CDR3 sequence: CASSPGQGRYQETQYF. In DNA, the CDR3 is TGTGCCAGCAGCCCAGGACAGGGGCGGTACCAAGAGACCCAGTACTTC.